This T cell receptor beta chain derives from a study of cytotoxic CD8 clonotypes in ibrutinib-treated CLL. Only in-frame clones appear in the TCRdb table, and some are missing; sequencing was by immunoSEQ multiplex PCR. This sample has fewer than 50,000 clones; over 50% occur once, and the top ten carry under 25%. Per germline, CDR1 SGHVS and CDR2 FNYEAQ. Trimming cost V 5 bases and J 5 bases; bases outside gene matches: 8. The CDR3 totals 15 residues. The clonotype comes from a human donor with chronic lymphocytic leukemia. The sample in question was PBMCs, obtained after 24 months of ibrutinib treatment. The V call is TRBV7-6, the J call TRBJ2-1; 8 bases fit TRBD1. This chain's CDR3 is CASSPRQGTHNEQFF. DNA for the CDR3: TGTGCCAGCAGCCCTCGACAGGGGACACACAATGAGCAGTTCTTC.